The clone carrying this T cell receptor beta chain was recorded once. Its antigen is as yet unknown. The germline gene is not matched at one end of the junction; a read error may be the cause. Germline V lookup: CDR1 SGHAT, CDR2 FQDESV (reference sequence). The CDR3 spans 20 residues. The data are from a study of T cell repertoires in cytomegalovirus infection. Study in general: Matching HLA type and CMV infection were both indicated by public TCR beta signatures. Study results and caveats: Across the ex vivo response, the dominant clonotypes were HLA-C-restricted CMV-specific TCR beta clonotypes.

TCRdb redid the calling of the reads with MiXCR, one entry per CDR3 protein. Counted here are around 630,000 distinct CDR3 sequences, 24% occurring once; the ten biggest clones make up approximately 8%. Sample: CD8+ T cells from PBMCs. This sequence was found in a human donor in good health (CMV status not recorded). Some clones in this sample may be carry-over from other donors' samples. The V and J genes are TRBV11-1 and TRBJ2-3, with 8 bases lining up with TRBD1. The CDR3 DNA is TGTGCCAGCAGCCGTGACTACTGGGGACAGGAGTTAACTAGCACAGATACGCGGTATTTT. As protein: CASSRDYWGQELTSTDTRYF.